This T cell receptor (beta chain) was captured in a study of blood T cell repertoires in COVID-19. Germline V gene sequence: CDR1 WSHSY, CDR2 SAAADI. Trimming left V 0 bases short and J 2 bases short, with 7 bases between. The CDR3 sequence is 14 residues long. The study counted Cohort 3 donors as recovered given two negative PCRs, clearance, or symptom resolution. Produced via immunoSEQ multiplex PCR; TCRdb's table is partial and in-frame only. The data hold approximately 260,000 clones, with 84% observed a single time. The J gene is TRBJ1-2, the V gene TRBV10-2, with unresolved D. The sequence derives from a middle-aged man who had recovered from COVID-19. Material for sequencing was PBMCs or T cells enriched from blood (not recorded which). The CDR3 is CASSESGRNYGYTF. The CDR3 DNA reads TGCGCCAGCAGTGAGTCTGGCAGAAACTATGGCTACACCTTC.